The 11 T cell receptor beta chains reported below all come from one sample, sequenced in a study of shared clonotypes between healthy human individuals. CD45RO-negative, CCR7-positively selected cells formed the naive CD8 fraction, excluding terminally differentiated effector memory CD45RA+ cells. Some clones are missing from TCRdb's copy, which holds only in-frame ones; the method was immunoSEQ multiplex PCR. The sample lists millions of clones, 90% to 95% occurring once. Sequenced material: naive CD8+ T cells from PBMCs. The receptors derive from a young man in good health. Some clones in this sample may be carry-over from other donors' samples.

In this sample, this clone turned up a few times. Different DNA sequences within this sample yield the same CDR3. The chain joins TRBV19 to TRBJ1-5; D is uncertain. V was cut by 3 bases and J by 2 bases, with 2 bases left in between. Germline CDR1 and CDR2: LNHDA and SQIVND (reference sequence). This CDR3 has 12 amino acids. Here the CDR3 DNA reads TGTGCCAGTAGTATCGGCAATCAGCCCCAGCATTTT. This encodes CASSIGNQPQHF.

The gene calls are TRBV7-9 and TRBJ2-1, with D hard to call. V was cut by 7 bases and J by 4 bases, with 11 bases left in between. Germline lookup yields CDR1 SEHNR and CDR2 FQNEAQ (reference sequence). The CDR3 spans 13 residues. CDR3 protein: CASTFARYNEQFF. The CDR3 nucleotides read TGTGCCAGCACCTTCGCGCGGTACAATGAGCAGTTCTTC. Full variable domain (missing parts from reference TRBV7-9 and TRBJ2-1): DTGVSQNPRHKITKRGQNVTFRCDPISEHNRLYWYRQTLGQGPEFLTYFQNEAQLEKSRLLSDRFSAERPKGSFSTLEIQRTEQGDSAMYLCASTFARYNEQFFGPGTRLTVL.

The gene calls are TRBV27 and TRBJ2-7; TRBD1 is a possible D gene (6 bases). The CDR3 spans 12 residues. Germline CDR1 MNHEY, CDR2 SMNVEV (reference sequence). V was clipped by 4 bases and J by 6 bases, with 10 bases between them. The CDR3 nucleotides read TGTGCCAGCAGTTACCAGGGGCTCGAGCAGTACTTC. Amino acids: CASSYQGLEQYF.

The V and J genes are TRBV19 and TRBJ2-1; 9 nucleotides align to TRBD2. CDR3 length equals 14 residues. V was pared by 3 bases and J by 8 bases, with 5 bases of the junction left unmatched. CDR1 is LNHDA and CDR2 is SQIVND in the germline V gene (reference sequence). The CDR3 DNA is TGTGCCAGTAGTATCAGCGGGAGGCTCTATGAGCAGTTCTTC. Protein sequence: CASSISGRLYEQFF.

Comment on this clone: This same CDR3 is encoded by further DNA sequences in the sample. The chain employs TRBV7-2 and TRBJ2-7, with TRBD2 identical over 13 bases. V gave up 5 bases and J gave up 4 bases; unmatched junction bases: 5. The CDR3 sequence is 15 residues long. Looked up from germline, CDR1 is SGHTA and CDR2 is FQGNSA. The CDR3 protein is CASSPRTSGSYEQYF. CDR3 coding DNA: TGTGCCAGCAGCCCACGGACTAGCGGGAGTTACGAGCAGTACTTC.

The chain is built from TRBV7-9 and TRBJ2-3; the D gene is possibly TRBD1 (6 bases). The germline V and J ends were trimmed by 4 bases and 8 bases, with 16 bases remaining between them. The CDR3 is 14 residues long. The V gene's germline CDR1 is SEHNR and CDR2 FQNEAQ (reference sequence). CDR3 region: CASSSHWGPGTQYF. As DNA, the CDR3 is TGTGCCAGCAGCTCTCACTGGGGGCCCGGTACGCAGTATTTT.

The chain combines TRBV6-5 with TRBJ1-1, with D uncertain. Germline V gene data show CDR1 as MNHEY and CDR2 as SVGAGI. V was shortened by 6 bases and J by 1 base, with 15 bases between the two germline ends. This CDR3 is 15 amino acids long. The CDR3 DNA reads TGTGCCAGCAGAACCCCTAGAAAAGGGAACACTGAAGCTTTCTTT. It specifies CASRTPRKGNTEAFF.

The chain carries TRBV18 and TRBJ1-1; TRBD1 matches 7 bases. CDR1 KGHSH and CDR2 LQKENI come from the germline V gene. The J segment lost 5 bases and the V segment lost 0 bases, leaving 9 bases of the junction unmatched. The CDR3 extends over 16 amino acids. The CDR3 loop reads CASSPPKGGAETEAFF. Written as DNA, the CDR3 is TGTGCCAGCTCACCACCGAAAGGGGGCGCCGAAACTGAAGCTTTCTTT.

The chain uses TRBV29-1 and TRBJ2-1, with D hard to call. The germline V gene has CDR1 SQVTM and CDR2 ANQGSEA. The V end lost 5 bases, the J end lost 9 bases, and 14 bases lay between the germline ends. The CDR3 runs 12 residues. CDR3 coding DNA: TGCAGCGTTTCATCCCCTTTGGGTGAGCAGTTCTTC. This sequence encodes CSVSSPLGEQFF.

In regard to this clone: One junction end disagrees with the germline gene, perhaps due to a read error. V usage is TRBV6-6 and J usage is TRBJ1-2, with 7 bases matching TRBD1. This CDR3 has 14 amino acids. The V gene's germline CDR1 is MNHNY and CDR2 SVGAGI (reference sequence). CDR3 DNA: TGTGCCAGCAGTTACCGGGACAGCTCCCTTGGGGCCTTCTTC. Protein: CASSYRDSSLGAFF.

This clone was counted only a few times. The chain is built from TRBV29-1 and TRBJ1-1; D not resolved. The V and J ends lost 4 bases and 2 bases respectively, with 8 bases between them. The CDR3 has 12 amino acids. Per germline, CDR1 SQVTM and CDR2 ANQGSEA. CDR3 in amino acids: CSVVVDNTEAFF. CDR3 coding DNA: TGCAGCGTTGTTGTGGATAACACTGAAGCTTTCTTT.